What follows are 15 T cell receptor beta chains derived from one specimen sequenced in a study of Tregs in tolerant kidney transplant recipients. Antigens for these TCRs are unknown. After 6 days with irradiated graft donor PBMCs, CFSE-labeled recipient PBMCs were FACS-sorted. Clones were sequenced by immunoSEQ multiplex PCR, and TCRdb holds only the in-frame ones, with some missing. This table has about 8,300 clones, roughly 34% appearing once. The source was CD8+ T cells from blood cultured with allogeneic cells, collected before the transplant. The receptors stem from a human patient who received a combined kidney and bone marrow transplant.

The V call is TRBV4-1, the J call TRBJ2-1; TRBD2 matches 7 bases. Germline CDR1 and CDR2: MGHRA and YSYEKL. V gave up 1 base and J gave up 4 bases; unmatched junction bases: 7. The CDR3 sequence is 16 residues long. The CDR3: CASSQAASGRYNEQFF. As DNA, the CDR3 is TGCGCCAGCAGCCAAGCGGCTAGCGGAAGATACAATGAGCAGTTCTTC.

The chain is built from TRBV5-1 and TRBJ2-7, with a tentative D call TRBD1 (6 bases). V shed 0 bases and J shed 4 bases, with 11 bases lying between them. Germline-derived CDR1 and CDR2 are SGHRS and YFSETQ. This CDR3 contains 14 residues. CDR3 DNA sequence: TGCGCCAGCAGCTTGGGGACAGTGCGATACGAGCAGTACTTC. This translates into CASSLGTVRYEQYF.

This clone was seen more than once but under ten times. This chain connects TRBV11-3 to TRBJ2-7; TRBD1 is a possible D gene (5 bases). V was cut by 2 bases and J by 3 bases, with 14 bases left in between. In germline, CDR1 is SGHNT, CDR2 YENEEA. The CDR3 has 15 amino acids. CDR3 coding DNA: TGTGCCAGCAGCTTACTACTGGACAAATACTACGAGCAGTACTTC. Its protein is CASSLLLDKYYEQYF.

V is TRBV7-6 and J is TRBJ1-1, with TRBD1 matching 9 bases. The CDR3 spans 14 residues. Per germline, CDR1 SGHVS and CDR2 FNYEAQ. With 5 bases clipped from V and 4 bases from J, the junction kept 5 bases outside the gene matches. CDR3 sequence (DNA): TGTGCCAGCAGCCCGGGACAGGGTATCACTGAAGCTTTCTTT. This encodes CASSPGQGITEAFF.

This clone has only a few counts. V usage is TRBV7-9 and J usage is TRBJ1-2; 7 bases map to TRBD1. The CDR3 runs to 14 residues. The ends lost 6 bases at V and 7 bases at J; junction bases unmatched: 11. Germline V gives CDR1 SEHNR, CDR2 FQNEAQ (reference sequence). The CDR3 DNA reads TGTGCCAGCAGGCAAGGGGACAGTATAAGTGGCTACACCTTC. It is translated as CASRQGDSISGYTF.

The CDR3, as DNA: TGTGCCAGCACTTTAGGACAGGCGACGAGCATGTACTTC. Encoded protein: CASTLGQATSMYF. The chain employs TRBV7-6 and TRBJ2-7, with 7 bases aligning to TRBD1. CDR1 and CDR2 from the germline V gene are SGHVS and FNYEAQ. The CDR3 contains 13 residues. V was clipped by 7 bases and J by 12 bases; unmatched bases: 15.

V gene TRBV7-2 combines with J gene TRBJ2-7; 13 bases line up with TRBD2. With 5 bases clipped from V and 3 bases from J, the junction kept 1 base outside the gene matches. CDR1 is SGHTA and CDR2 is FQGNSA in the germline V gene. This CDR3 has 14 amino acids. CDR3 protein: CASSRLAGGYEQYF. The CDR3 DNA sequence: TGTGCCAGCAGCAGACTAGCGGGGGGCTACGAGCAGTACTTC. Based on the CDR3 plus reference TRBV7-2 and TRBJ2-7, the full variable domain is GAGVSQSPSNKVTEKGKDVELRCDPISGHTALYWYRQSLGQGLEFLIYFQGNSAPDKSGLPSDRFSAERTGGSVSTLTIQRTQQEDSAVYLCASSRLAGGYEQYFGPGTRLTVT.

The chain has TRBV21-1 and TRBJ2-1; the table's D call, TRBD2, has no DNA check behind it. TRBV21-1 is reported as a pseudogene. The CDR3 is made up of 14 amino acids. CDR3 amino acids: CASSKVGGGPFYFF. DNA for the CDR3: TGTGCCAGCAGCAAGGTTGGGGGAGGGCCTTTTTACTTCTTC.

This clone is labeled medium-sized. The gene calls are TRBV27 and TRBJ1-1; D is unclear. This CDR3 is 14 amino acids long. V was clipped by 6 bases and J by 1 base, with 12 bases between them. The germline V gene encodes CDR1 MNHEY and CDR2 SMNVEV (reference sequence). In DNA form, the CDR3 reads TGTGCCAGCAGACCCATTGGCGGGAACACTGAAGCTTTCTTT. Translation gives CASRPIGGNTEAFF.

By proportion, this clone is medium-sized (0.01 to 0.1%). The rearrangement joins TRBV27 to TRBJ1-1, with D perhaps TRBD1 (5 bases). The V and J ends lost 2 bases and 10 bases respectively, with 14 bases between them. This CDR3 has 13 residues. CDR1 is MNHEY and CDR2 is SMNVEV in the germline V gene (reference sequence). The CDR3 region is CASSLGQGSRAFF. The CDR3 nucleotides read TGTGCCAGCAGTTTAGGGCAGGGTAGTAGAGCTTTCTTT.

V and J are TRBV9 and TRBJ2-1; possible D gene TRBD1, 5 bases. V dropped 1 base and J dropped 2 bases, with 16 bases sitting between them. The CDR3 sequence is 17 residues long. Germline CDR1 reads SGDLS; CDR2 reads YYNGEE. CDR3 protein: CASSVSTGVSAYNEQFF. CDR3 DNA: TGTGCCAGCAGCGTATCTACAGGTGTCTCGGCCTACAATGAGCAGTTCTTC.

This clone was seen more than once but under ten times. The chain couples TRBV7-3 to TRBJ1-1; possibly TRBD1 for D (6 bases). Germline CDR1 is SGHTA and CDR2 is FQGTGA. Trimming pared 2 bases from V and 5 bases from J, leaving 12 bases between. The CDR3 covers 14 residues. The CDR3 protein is CASSLAGGGTEAFF. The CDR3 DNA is TGTGCCAGCAGCTTAGCGGGGGGCGGGACTGAAGCTTTCTTT.

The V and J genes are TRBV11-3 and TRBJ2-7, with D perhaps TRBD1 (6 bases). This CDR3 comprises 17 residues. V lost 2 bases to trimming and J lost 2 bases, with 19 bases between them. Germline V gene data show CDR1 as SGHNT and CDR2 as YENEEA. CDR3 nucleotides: TGTGCCAGCAGCTTAAGGTTCGGAACAGGGCCTACCTACGAGCAGTACTTC. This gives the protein CASSLRFGTGPTYEQYF.

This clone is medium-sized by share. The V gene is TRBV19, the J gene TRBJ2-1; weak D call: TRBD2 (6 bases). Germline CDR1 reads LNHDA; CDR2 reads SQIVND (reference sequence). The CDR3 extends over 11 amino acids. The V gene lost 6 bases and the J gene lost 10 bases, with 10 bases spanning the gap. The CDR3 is CASRAGLEQFF. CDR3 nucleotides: TGTGCCAGTAGGGCGGGGTTGGAGCAGTTCTTC.

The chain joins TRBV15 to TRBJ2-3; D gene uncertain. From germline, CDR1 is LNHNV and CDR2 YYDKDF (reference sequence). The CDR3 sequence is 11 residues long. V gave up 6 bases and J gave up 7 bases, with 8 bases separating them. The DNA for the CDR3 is TGTGCCACCAGGAGACAAAATACGCAGTATTTT. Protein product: CATRRQNTQYF.